These 8 T cell receptor beta chains were all obtained from the same sample, sequenced in a study of tumor and adjacent non-tumor tissue in lung cancer. Three rounds of nested PCR, following a modified ARM-PCR protocol, produced the TCRbeta library. In TCRdb, the multiplex PCR reads were re-called with MiXCR into one record per CDR3 protein. This table has about 110,000 distinct CDR3 sequences, about 65% appearing once. This sample's RNA came from whole unsorted tissue. More than 3 cm separated this lung sample from the edge of the tumor. The specimen sequenced was distant non-tumor lung tissue. These receptors came from a man aged 55-75 years with non-small cell lung cancer.

On this clonotype: One base away lies a much larger clone, so this may be a sequencing read error. The chain uses TRBV6-1 and TRBJ2-7, with D unclear. Germline V gene lookup returns CDR1 MNHNS and CDR2 SASEGT. The CDR3 covers 13 residues. The CDR3 here is CVSSVDTNYEQYF. The CDR3 DNA follows: TGTGTCAGCAGTGTTGACACGAACTACGAGCAGTACTTC.

This clonotype was seen a handful of times. The chain recombines TRBV27 with TRBJ2-7, with D tentatively TRBD2 (5 bases). The germline V gene encodes CDR1 MNHEY and CDR2 SMNVEV (reference sequence). The V gene lost 4 bases and the J gene lost 2 bases, with 12 bases spanning the gap. The CDR3 contains 14 residues. In DNA, the CDR3 is TGTGCCAGCAGTTCCCGGACGGGGACCTACGAGCAGTACTTC. Amino acid sequence: CASSSRTGTYEQYF.

A note on this clonotype: A much more abundant neighbour one base away suggests this may be a read error. The chain uses TRBV29-1 and TRBJ2-2; 7 nucleotides align to TRBD1. The V gene's germline CDR1 is SQVTM and CDR2 ANQGSEA. This CDR3 region has 13 residues. CDR3 region: CSVSVTGFGELSF. DNA for the CDR3: TGCAGCGTTTCCGTGACAGGGTTCGGGGAGCTGTCTTTT.

This clonotype was detected many times. V usage is TRBV5-1 and J usage is TRBJ2-5; 9 bases line up with TRBD2. The CDR3 length is 15 residues. V dropped 4 bases and J dropped 5; count of bases not matched to a gene: 9. The germline CDR1 and CDR2 sequences are SGHRS and YFSETQ. The CDR3 region is CASSKLAGVRETQYF. The CDR3 DNA is TGCGCCAGCAGCAAATTAGCGGGAGTACGGGAGACCCAGTACTTC. The whole variable domain, filled in from reference TRBV5-1 and TRBJ2-5, reads KAGVTQTPRYLIKTRGQQVTLSCSPISGHRSVSWYQQTPGQGLQFLFEYFSETQRNKGNFPGRFSGRQFSNSRSEMNVSTLELGDSALYLCASSKLAGVRETQYFGPGTRLLVL.

Ten or more counts support this clonotype. V gene TRBV6-5 combines with J gene TRBJ2-1; a weak D match, TRBD1 (6 bases). The V gene's germline CDR1 is MNHEY and CDR2 SVGAGI. Trimming left V 6 bases short and J 4 bases short, with 7 bases between. CDR3 size: 12 residues. CDR3 DNA sequence: TGTGCCAGCAGACAGGGATACAATGAGCAGTTCTTC. Amino acid sequence: CASRQGYNEQFF.

Regarding this clonotype: A junction boundary mismatches the germline segment, possibly from a read error. The chain uses TRBV6-4 and TRBJ2-2; 7 nucleotides match TRBD1. The CDR3 sequence is 14 residues long. The germline gives CDR1 MRHNA, CDR2 SNTAGT. CDR3 sequence (DNA): TGTGCCAGCAGTGGACAGGGCGACACCGGGGAGCTGTTTTTC. Its translation is CASSGQGDTGELFF.

Comments on this clonotype: The conserved phenylalanine or tryptophan normally closing the CDR3 is absent here, so this likely arose from a read error. The chain combines TRBV4-2 with TRBJ2-4, with TRBD2 identical over 7 bases. The CDR3 runs 19 residues. The germline V gene encodes CDR1 LGHNA and CDR2 YNFKEQ. CDR3 bases: TGTGCCAGCAGCCAAGAGCAGGCTAGCGGATCGTTAGCCAAAAGCATTCAGTACCTC. Protein sequence: CASSQEQASGSLAKSIQYL.

A word on this clonotype: Since a much larger clone is just one base distant, this may be a read error. The chain joins TRBV6-6 to TRBJ2-3, with 7 bases identical to TRBD1. The CDR3 length is 14 residues. In germline, CDR1 is MNHNY, CDR2 SVGAGI (reference sequence). The CDR3 protein is CASSRTGFTDTLCF. CDR3 nucleotides: TGTGCCAGCAGTCGGACAGGCTTCACAGATACGCTGTGTTTT.